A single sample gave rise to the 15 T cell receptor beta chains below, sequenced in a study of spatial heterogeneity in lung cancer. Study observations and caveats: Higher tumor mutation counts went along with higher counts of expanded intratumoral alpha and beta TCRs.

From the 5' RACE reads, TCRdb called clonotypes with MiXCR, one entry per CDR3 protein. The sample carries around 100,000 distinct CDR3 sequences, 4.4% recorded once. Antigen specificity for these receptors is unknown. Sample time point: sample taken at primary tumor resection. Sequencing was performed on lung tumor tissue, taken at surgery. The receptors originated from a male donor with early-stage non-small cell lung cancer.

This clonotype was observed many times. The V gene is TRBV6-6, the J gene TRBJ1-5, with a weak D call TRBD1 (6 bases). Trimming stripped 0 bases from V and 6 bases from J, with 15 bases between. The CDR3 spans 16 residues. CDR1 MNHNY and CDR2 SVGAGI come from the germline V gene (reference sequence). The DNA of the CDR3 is TGTGCCAGCAGTTACTCGATAGCACAGGGAGGTCAGCCCCAGCATTTT. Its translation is CASSYSIAQGGQPQHF.

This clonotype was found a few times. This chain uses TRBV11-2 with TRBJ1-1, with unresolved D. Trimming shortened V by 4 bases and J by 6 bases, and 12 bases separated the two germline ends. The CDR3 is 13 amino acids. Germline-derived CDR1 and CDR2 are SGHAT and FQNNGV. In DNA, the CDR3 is TGTGCCAGCAGCTCCAAATACACGGCTGAAGCTTTCTTT. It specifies CASSSKYTAEAFF.

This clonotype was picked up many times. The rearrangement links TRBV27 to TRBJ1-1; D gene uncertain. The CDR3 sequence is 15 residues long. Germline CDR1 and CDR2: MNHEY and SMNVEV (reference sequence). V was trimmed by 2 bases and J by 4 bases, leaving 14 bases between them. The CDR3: CASSLNPRSFTEAFF. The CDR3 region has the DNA TGTGCCAGCAGTTTAAACCCCCGCTCCTTCACTGAAGCTTTCTTT.

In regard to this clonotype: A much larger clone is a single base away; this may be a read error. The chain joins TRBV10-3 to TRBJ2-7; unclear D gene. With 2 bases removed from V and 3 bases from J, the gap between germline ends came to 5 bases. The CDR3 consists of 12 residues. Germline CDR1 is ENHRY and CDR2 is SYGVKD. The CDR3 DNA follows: TGTGCCATCAGTGAGAGTCTCTACGAGCAGTACTTC. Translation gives CAISESLYEQYF.

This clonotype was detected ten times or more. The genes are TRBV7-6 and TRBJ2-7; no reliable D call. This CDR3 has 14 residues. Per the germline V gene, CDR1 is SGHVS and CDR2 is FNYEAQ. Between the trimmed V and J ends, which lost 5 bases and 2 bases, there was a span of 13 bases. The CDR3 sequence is CASSPRTDTYEQYF. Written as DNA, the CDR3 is TGTGCCAGCAGCCCGAGGACGGATACCTACGAGCAGTACTTC.

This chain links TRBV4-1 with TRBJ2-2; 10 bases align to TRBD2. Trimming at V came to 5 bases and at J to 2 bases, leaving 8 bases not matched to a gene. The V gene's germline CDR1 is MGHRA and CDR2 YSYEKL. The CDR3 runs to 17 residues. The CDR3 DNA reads TGCGCCAGCAGCGTGGGAAGCGGGAGGGCAAACACCGGGGAGCTGTTTTTT. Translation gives CASSVGSGRANTGELFF.

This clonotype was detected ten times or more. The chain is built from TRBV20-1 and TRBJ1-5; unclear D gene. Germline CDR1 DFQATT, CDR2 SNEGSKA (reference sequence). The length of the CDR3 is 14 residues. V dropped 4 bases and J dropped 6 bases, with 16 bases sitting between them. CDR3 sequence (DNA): TGCAGTGCTAAACCCGCTTCGACGTTTCAGCCCCAGCATTTT. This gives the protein CSAKPASTFQPQHF.

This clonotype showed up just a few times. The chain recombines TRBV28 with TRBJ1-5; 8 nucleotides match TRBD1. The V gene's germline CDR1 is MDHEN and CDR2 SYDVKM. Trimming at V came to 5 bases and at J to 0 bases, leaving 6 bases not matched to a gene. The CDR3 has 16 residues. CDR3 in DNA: TGTGCCAGCAGTGGACAGGGAGACTATAGCAATCAGCCCCAGCATTTT. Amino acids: CASSGQGDYSNQPQHF.

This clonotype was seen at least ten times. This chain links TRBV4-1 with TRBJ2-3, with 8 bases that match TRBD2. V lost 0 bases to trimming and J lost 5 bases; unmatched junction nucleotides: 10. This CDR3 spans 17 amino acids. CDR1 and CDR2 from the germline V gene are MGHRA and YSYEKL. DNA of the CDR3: TGCGCCAGCAGCCAAGAAGCCCCAGCGGGAGTGGTAGATACGCAGTATTTT. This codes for CASSQEAPAGVVDTQYF.

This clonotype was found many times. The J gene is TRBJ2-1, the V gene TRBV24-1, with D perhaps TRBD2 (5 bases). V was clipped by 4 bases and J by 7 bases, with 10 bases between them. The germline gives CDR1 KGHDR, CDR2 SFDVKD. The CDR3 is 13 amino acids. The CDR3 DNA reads TGTGCCACCAGTGAGTATACTAGTAATGAGCAGTTCTTC. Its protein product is CATSEYTSNEQFF.

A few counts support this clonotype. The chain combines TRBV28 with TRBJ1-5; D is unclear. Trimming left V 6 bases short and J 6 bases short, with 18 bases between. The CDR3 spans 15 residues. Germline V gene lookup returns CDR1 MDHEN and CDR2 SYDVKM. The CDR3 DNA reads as TGTGCCAGCAGCACTCACCTTAGGGAGGGTCAGCCCCAGCATTTT. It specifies CASSTHLREGQPQHF.

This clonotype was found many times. The chain's CDR3 is CASSATNPTDTQYF. The CDR3 DNA reads TGTGCCAGCAGTGCGACTAACCCCACAGATACGCAGTATTTT. The chain joins TRBV6-1 to TRBJ2-3; a weak D match, TRBD2 (5 bases). Trimming removed 4 bases at V and 2 bases at J, with 10 bases between. The CDR3 runs 14 residues. Per the germline V gene, CDR1 is MNHNS and CDR2 is SASEGT.

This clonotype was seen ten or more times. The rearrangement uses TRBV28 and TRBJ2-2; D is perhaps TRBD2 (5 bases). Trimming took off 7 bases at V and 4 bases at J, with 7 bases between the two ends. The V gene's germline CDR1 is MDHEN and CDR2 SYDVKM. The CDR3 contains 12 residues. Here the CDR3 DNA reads TGTGCCAGCAAACTAGTCACCGGGGAGCTGTTTTTT. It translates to CASKLVTGELFF.

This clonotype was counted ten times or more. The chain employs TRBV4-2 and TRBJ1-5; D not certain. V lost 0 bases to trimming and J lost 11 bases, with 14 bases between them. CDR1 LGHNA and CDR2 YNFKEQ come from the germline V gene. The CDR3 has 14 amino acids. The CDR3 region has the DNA TGTGCCAGCAGCCAAGACACGGGGTTCTCGTCCCAGCATTTT. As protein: CASSQDTGFSSQHF.

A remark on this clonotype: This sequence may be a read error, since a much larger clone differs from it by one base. CDR3 nucleotide sequence: TGTGCCAGCAGTCCCCACAGGGTTGGAACTGAATCTTTCTTT. Its translation is CASSPHRVGTESFF. The rearrangement uses TRBV12-3 or TRBV12-4 and TRBJ1-1; D is possibly TRBD1 (6 bases). The CDR3 spans 14 residues.